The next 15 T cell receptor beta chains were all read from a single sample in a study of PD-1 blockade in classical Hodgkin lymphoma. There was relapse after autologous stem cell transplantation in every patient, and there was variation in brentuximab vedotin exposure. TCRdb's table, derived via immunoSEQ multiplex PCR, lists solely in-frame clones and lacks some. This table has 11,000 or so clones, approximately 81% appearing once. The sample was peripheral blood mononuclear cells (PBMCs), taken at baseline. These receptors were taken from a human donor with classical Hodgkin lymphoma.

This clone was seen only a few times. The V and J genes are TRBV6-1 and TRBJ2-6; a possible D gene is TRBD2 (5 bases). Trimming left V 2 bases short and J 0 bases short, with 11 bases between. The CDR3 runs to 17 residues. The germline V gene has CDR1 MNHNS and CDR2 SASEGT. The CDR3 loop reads CASSERGSSSGANVLTF. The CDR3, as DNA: TGTGCCAGCAGTGAACGAGGGAGCAGCTCTGGGGCCAACGTCCTGACTTTC.

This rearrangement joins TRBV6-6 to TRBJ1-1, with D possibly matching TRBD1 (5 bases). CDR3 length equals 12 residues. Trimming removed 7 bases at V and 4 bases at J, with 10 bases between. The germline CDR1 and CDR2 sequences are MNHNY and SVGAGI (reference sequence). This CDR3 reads CASIAGGTEAFF. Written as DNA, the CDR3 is TGTGCCAGCATTGCGGGGGGCACTGAAGCTTTCTTT.

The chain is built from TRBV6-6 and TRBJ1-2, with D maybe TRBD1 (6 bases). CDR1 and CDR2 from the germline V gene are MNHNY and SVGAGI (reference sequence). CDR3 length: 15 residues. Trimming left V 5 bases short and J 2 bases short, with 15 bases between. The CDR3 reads CASSPRGGANYGYTF. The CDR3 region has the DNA TGTGCCAGCAGTCCCCGGGGGGGGGCGAACTATGGCTACACCTTC.

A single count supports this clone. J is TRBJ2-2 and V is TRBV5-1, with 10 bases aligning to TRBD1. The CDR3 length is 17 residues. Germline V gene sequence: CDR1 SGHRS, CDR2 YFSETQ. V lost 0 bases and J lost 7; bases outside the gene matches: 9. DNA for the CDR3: TGCGCCAGCAGCTTGGTAGTGACAGGGGGCGCCGGCGGGGAGCTGTTTTTT. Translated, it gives CASSLVVTGGAGGELFF. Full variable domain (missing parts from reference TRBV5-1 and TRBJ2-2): KAGVTQTPRYLIKTRGQQVTLSCSPISGHRSVSWYQQTPGQGLQFLFEYFSETQRNKGNFPGRFSGRQFSNSRSEMNVSTLELGDSALYLCASSLVVTGGAGGELFFGEGSRLTVL.

This CDR3 reads CASRKGATNEKLFF. The CDR3 DNA reads as TGTGCCAGCAGAAAGGGTGCAACTAATGAAAAACTGTTTTTT. The rearrangement links TRBV19 to TRBJ1-4; D is undetermined. The CDR3 consists of 14 residues. Trimming left V 9 bases short and J 0 bases short, with 11 bases between. Looked up from germline, CDR1 is LNHDA and CDR2 is SQIVND (reference sequence). Drawing the rest from reference TRBV19 and TRBJ1-4, the complete variable domain is DGGITQSPKYLFRKEGQNVTLSCEQNLNHDAMYWYRQDPGQGLRLIYYSQIVNDFQKGDIAEGYSVSREKKESFPLTVTSAQKNPTAFYLCASRKGATNEKLFFGSGTQLSVL.

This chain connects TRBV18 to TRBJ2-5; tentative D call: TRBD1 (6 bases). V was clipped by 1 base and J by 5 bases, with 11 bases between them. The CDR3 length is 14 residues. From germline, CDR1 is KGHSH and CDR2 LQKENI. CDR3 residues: CASSPQGVVETQYF. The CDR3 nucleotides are TGTGCCAGCTCACCACAGGGGGTGGTGGAGACCCAGTACTTC.

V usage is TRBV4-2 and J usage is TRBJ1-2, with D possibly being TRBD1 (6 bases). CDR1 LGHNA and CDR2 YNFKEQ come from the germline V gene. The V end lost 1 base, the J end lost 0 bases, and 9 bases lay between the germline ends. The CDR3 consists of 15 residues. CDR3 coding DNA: TGTGCCAGCAGCCAAGTGGACAGAGCTAACTATGGCTACACCTTC. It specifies CASSQVDRANYGYTF.

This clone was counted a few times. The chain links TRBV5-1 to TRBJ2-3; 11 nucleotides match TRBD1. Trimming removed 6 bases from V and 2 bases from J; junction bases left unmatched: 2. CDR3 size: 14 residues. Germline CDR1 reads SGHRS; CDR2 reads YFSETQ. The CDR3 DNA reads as TGCGCCAGCATCGGACAGGGGGCCACAGATACGCAGTATTTT. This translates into CASIGQGATDTQYF.

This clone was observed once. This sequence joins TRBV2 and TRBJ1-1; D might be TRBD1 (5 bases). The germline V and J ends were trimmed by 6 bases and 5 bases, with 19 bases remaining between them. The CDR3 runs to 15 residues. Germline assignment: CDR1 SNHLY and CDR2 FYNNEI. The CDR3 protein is CASRSSGRRGTEAFF. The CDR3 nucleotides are TGTGCCAGCAGATCTTCAGGGCGGAGAGGTACTGAAGCTTTCTTT.

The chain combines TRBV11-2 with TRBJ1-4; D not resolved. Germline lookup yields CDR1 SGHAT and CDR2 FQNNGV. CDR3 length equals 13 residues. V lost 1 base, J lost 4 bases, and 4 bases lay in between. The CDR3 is CASSLGYNEKLFF. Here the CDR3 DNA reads TGTGCCAGCAGCTTAGGGTATAATGAAAAACTGTTTTTT.

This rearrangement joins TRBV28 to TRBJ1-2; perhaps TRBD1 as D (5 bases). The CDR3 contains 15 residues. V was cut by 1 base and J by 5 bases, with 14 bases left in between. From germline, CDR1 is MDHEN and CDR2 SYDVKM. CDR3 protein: CASSLSRQGRYGYTF. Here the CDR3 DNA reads TGTGCCAGCAGTTTATCCCGGCAGGGACGATATGGCTACACCTTC.

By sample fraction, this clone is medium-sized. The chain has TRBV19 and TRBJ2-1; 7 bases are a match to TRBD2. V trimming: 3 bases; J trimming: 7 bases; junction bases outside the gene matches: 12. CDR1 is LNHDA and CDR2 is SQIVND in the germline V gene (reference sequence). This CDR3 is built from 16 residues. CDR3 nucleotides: TGTGCCAGTAGTATCCCCCACCAGACTAGCCGGAATGAGCAGTTCTTC. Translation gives CASSIPHQTSRNEQFF. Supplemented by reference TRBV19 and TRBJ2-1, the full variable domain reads DGGITQSPKYLFRKEGQNVTLSCEQNLNHDAMYWYRQDPGQGLRLIYYSQIVNDFQKGDIAEGYSVSREKKESFPLTVTSAQKNPTAFYLCASSIPHQTSRNEQFFGPGTRLTVL.

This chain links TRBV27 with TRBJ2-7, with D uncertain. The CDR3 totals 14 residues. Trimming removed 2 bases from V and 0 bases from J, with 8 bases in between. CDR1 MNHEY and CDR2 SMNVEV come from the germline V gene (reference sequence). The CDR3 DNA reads TGTGCCAGCAGTTTAAGCCCCAACTCCTACGAGCAGTACTTC. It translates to CASSLSPNSYEQYF.

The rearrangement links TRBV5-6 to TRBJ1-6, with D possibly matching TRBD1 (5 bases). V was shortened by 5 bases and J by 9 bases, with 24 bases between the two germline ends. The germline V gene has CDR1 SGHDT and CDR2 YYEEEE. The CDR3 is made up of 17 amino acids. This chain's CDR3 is CASSFGRTNPYGSPLHF. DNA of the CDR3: TGTGCCAGCAGTTTCGGGAGGACAAACCCTTACGGTTCACCCCTCCACTTT.

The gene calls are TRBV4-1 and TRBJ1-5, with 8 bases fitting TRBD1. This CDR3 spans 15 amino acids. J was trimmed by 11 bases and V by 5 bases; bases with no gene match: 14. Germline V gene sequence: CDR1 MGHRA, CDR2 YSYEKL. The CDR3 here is CASSAPGQVRRAQHF. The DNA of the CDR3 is TGCGCCAGCAGCGCCCCGGGACAGGTCCGTCGAGCCCAGCATTTT.